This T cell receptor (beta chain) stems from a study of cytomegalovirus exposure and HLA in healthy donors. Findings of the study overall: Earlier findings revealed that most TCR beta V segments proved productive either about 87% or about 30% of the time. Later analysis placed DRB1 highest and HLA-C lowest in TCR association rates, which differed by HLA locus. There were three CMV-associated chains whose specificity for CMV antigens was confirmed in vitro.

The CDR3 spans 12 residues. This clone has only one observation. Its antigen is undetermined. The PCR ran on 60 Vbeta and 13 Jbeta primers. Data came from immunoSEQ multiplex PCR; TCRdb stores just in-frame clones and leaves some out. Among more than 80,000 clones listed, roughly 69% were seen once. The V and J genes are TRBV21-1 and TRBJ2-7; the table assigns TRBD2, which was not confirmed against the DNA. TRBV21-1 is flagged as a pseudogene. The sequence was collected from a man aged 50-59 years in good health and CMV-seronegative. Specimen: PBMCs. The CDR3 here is CASSSAHYEQYV. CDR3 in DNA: TGTGCCAGCAGCAGCGCACACTACGAGCAGTACGTC.